This TCR beta chain was identified in a study of shared clonotypes between healthy human individuals. From germline, CDR1 is GTSNPN and CDR2 SVGIG (reference sequence). Trimming removed 1 base from V and 7 bases from J; junction bases left unmatched: 5. This CDR3 has 14 residues. Study-wide results and caveats: Sharing across four donors was highest in naive CD4 (around 5%) and lowest in memory CD8 (around 0.4%).

Here immunoSEQ multiplex PCR was the method, and the copy in TCRdb shows in-frame clones only, minus some. The sample has 980,000 or so clones, approximately 80% seen once; the top ten hold over 1.3%. It was into CD45RA+ naive and CD45RA-negative memory subsets that the CD4+ cells were split. This clone has a handful of counts. No antigen is known for it. Other DNA sequences within the sample encode an identical CDR3. The chain links TRBV30 to TRBJ1-5; 9 bases line up with TRBD1. Sequenced sample: memory CD4+ T cells sorted from blood. Subset meaning: CD45RA-negative fraction. This TCR came from a man aged 18 to 30 in good health. The CDR3 region has the DNA TGTGCCTGGAGTGGCGGACAGGGGAACCAGCCCCAGCATTTT. As protein: CAWSGGQGNQPQHF. Using reference TRBV30 and TRBJ1-5 for the parts outside the CDR3, the full variable domain is SQTIHQWPATLVQPVGSPLSLECTVEGTSNPNLYWYRQAAGRGLQLLFYSVGIGQISSEVPQNLSASRPQDRQFILSSKKLLLSDSGFYLCAWSGGQGNQPQHFGDGTRLSIL.